The source of this TCR beta chain is a study of cytomegalovirus exposure and HLA in healthy donors. The CDR3 is made up of 14 amino acids. V was cut by 5 bases and J by 5 bases, with 18 bases left in between. Germline V CDR1 and CDR2: SQVTM, ANQGSEA. Profiled with immunoSEQ multiplex PCR; TCRdb holds only in-frame clones, not every one. The profile covers about 74,000 clones, with nearly 95% appearing a single time and 1.5% to 1.9% taken by the ten largest. Study results and caveats: Specificity for CMV antigens was confirmed in vitro for a few of the CMV-associated chains. Cytomegalovirus association was listed for roughly 160 TCR beta chains.

Concerning this clone itself: Its antigen remains unknown.

The clonotype originates from a man between 18 and 29 years old in good health and CMV-seropositive. The sequenced sample consisted of PBMCs. V gene TRBV29-1 combines with J gene TRBJ1-2; TRBD1 is a possible D gene (5 bases). In DNA, the CDR3 is TGCAGCGTTTCCCGGGGGAGGGAGGGATATGGCTACACCTTC. Its protein is CSVSRGREGYGYTF.